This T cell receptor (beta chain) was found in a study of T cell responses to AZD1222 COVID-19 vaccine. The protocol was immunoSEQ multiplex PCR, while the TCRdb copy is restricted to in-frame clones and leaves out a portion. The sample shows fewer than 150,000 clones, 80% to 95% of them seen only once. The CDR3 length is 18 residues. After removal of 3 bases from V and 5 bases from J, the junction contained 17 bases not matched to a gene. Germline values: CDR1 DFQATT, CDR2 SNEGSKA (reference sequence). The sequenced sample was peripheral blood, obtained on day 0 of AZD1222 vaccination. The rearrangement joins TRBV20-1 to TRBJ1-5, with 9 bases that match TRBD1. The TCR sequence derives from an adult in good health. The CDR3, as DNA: TGCAGTGCTAGTCGTCCCGGGGGGACAGGGATACCCTATCAGCCCCAGCATTTT. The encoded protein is CSASRPGGTGIPYQPQHF.